The present T cell receptor beta chain was sequenced within a study of control samples from healthy donors and cancer patients. The V end lost 3 bases, the J end lost 4 bases, and 14 bases lay between the germline ends. The CDR3 extends over 15 amino acids. Germline CDR1 SGHRS, CDR2 YFSETQ. Assay: immunoSEQ multiplex PCR; the TCRdb copy retains only in-frame clones and omits some. The sample holds around 150,000 clones, 89% seen once. The sample comprised blood. The gene calls are TRBV5-1 and TRBJ1-5, with a possible D match to TRBD1 (5 bases). The sequence was collected from a man aged 25 to 40 in good health. This CDR3 reads CASSWAPGSNQPQHF. The CDR3 DNA reads as TGCGCCAGCAGCTGGGCTCCAGGGTCGAATCAGCCCCAGCATTTT. The full variable domain, its missing parts supplied by reference TRBV5-1 and TRBJ1-5, is KAGVTQTPRYLIKTRGQQVTLSCSPISGHRSVSWYQQTPGQGLQFLFEYFSETQRNKGNFPGRFSGRQFSNSRSEMNVSTLELGDSALYLCASSWAPGSNQPQHFGDGTRLSIL.